This T cell receptor (beta chain) came from a study of T cell responses to AZD1222 COVID-19 vaccine. At the level of the study: Pooling was applied to second doses at about 4 or about 12 weeks. Whole-study findings and limits: Two AZD1222 doses significantly raised spike-specific TCR breadth and depth over controls.

About this clone itself: Its specificity is unknown.

Trimming removed 3 bases from V and 7 bases from J, with 12 bases in between. The CDR3 spans 14 residues. CDR1 is LGHNA and CDR2 is YSLEER in the germline V gene. This table comes from immunoSEQ multiplex PCR, and its TCRdb copy is limited to in-frame clones, with some not included. The profile shows just under 90,000 clones, 88% of them singletons. The receptor's source is an adult in good health. The source was peripheral blood, collected on day 0 of AZD1222 vaccination. The J gene is TRBJ1-4, the V gene TRBV4-3, with no clear D. The CDR3 region has the DNA TGCGCCAGCAGCCAGAAGGATCCGCCTGAAAAACTGTTTTTT. This encodes CASSQKDPPEKLFF.